The 13 T cell receptor beta chains given below trace back to one sample, sequenced in a study of cytomegalovirus exposure and HLA in healthy donors. The PCR ran on 60 Vbeta and 13 Jbeta primers. Measured with immunoSEQ multiplex PCR; TCRdb has only the in-frame clones, and not every one. Seen here are about 70,000 clones, about 67% observed once, and the top ten hold around 10%. Specimen: PBMCs. These receptors were collected from a human donor in good health.

This chain joins TRBV5-1 and TRBJ2-3; tentatively, D is TRBD2 (5 bases). From germline, CDR1 is SGHRS and CDR2 YFSETQ. The CDR3 is 16 residues long. V was cut by 4 bases and J by 1 base, with 16 bases left in between. CDR3 loop: CASSPPWERGTDTQYF. DNA of the CDR3: TGCGCCAGCAGCCCACCATGGGAGCGTGGCACAGATACGCAGTATTTT.

This clone has just a few counts. J is TRBJ2-7 and V is TRBV18, with D possibly matching TRBD2 (8 bases). Per the germline V gene, CDR1 is KGHSH and CDR2 is LQKENI. Trimming removed 6 bases from V and 2 bases from J, with 20 bases in between. The CDR3 has 16 amino acids. The CDR3 DNA follows: TGTGCCAGCTCGCACCGGGAGGGGGCCCAAGCCTACGAGCAGTACTTC. It is translated as CASSHREGAQAYEQYF. Based on the CDR3 plus reference TRBV18 and TRBJ2-7, the full variable domain is NAGVMQNPRHLVRRRGQEARLRCSPMKGHSHVYWYRQLPEEGLKFMVYLQKENIIDESGMPKERFSAEFPKEGPSILRIQQVVRGDSAAYFCASSHREGAQAYEQYFGPGTRLTVT.

V is TRBV13 and J is TRBJ2-3; the match to TRBD1 covers 7 bases. Looked up from germline, CDR1 is PRHDT and CDR2 is FYEKMQ (reference sequence). With V trimmed by 5 bases and J by 4 bases, 3 bases remained unmatched. This CDR3 region has 13 residues. The CDR3 reads CASSEQGSDTQYF. The CDR3 DNA sequence: TGTGCCAGCAGCGAACAGGGGTCAGATACGCAGTATTTT. Variable domain in full (rest from reference TRBV13 and TRBJ2-3): AAGVIQSPRHLIKEKRETATLKCYPIPRHDTVYWYQQGPGQDPQFLISFYEKMQSDKGSIPDRFSAQQFSDYHSELNMSSLELGDSALYFCASSEQGSDTQYFGPGTRLTVL.

The CDR3 is CASSSRGNTEAFF. The CDR3 DNA follows: TGTGCCAGCAGCTCGCGGGGGAACACTGAAGCTTTCTTT. The chain is built from TRBV11-2 and TRBJ1-1; D remains ambiguous. Germline V gene sequence: CDR1 SGHAT, CDR2 FQNNGV. The CDR3 covers 13 residues. V was trimmed by 4 bases and J by 1 base, leaving 7 bases between them.

V usage is TRBV28 and J usage is TRBJ2-7; 9 bases match TRBD1. Looked up from germline, CDR1 is MDHEN and CDR2 is SYDVKM. V gave up 5 bases and J gave up 6 bases; unmatched junction bases: 11. The CDR3 covers 15 residues. CDR3 sequence (DNA): TGTGCCAGCAGTGCGCCCGGGACAGGGAAAGGCGAGCAGTACTTC. Its translation is CASSAPGTGKGEQYF.

V is TRBV5-6 and J is TRBJ1-3; D gene uncertain. Germline lookup yields CDR1 SGHDT and CDR2 YYEEEE. Trimming removed 4 bases at V and 4 bases at J, with 9 bases between. The CDR3 is 13 amino acids. CDR3 bases: TGTGCCAGCAGCGCCGTTCAGGGAAACACCATATATTTT. Protein: CASSAVQGNTIYF.

This clone turned up a few times. The rearrangement uses TRBV6-1 and TRBJ2-4, with 8 bases lining up with TRBD1. The junction had 6 bases not matched to a gene; V was cut back by 8 bases and J by 0 bases. CDR3 size: 15 residues. CDR1 and CDR2 (germline): MNHNS, SASEGT. CDR3 DNA: TGTGCCAGCTGTTTCAGGGGGCAAGCCAAAAACATTCAGTACTTC. Encoded protein: CASCFRGQAKNIQYF.

This clone was found a few times. The V call is TRBV10-3, the J call TRBJ2-7; 13 bases fit TRBD2. V trimming: 6 bases; J trimming: 3 bases; junction bases outside the gene matches: 2. The CDR3 runs 14 residues. Germline-derived CDR1 and CDR2 are ENHRY and SYGVKD. In DNA form, the CDR3 reads TGTGCCATCAGCGGACTAGCGGGAGTCTACGAGCAGTACTTC. Protein sequence: CAISGLAGVYEQYF.

The chain combines TRBV30 with TRBJ1-3; D gene ambiguous. From germline, CDR1 is GTSNPN and CDR2 SVGIG (reference sequence). CDR3 length equals 16 residues. V was shortened by 6 bases and J by 0 bases, with 18 bases between the two germline ends. Here the CDR3 DNA reads TGTGCCTGTTTCAAACCGGGGTTTCACTCTGGAAACACCATATATTTT. Translated, it gives CACFKPGFHSGNTIYF.

V is TRBV30 and J is TRBJ2-7, with D possibly being TRBD1 (5 bases). This CDR3 comprises 13 residues. The V gene lost 8 bases and the J gene lost 0 bases, with 14 bases spanning the gap. Germline lookup yields CDR1 GTSNPN and CDR2 SVGIG (reference sequence). The CDR3 sequence is CARRVESSYEQYF. CDR3 coding DNA: TGTGCCCGCAGGGTGGAGAGCTCCTACGAGCAGTACTTC.

Only a few counts were recorded for this clone. V and J are TRBV30 and TRBJ2-5, with D perhaps TRBD1 (6 bases). V was shortened by 5 bases and J by 1 base, with 11 bases between the two germline ends. This CDR3 has 13 amino acids. Germline CDR1 is GTSNPN and CDR2 is SVGIG (reference sequence). This CDR3 reads CAWLGQLQETQYF. The CDR3 bases are TGTGCCTGGCTCGGACAGCTCCAAGAGACCCAGTACTTC.

This clone has just a few counts. The chain has TRBV28 and TRBJ2-7, with 9 bases lining up with TRBD1. This CDR3 region has 13 residues. Trimming took 7 bases from V and 4 from J; bases not matched to a gene: 5. Germline CDR1 reads MDHEN; CDR2 reads SYDVKM. CDR3 DNA sequence: TGTGCCAGCAAGCGGGGACAGGGTTACGAGCAGTACTTC. This translates into CASKRGQGYEQYF. The full variable domain, with the rest looked up from reference TRBV28 and TRBJ2-7, is DVKVTQSSRYLVKRTGEKVFLECVQDMDHENMFWYRQDPGLGLRLIYFSYDVKMKEKGDIPEGYSVSREKKERFSLILESASTNQTSMYLCASKRGQGYEQYFGPGTRLTVT.

This chain joins TRBV6-1 and TRBJ1-2, with D perhaps matching TRBD1 (6 bases). The ends were cut back, 5 bases at V and 5 bases at J, with 15 bases in the middle. Germline CDR1 and CDR2: MNHNS and SASEGT. The CDR3 loop spans 14 amino acids. The CDR3 bases are TGTGCCAGCAGTACGGGGGGCGGAGGGTATGGCTACACCTTC. It encodes CASSTGGGGYGYTF.